This T cell receptor (beta chain) is drawn from a study of beta chain features in type 1 diabetes. Across the whole study: The examined sorted cells totaled under 120 million across samples. Study-level findings and limits: In the patient group, naive, central memory and Treg TCRB repertoires seemed more alike than in the healthy donor group. Researchers could not determine here whether HLA type influences TCRB rearrangement.

Expressed TCRB transcripts were sequenced because the isolated RNA had all been reverse transcribed beforehand. TCRdb's table, derived via immunoSEQ multiplex PCR, lists solely in-frame clones and lacks some. Of 70,000 to 95,000 clones in the sample, 30% to 40% are singletons; the top ten hold about 0.42%. About this clone: Its antigen is undetermined.

In germline, CDR1 is MNHEY, CDR2 SMNVEV (reference sequence). Between the trimmed V and J ends, which lost 8 bases and 9 bases, there was a span of 11 bases. The CDR3 is made up of 11 amino acids. Sorting gave populations that all exceeded 95% purity. The chain links TRBV27 to TRBJ2-4, with D perhaps TRBD2 (5 bases). The material sequenced was stem cell memory CD4+ T cells from blood. The receptor was derived from a woman aged 18 to 35 in good health. CDR3 in DNA: TGTGCCAGCGGTAATCGGGGCATTCAGTACTTC. Its translation is CASGNRGIQYF.